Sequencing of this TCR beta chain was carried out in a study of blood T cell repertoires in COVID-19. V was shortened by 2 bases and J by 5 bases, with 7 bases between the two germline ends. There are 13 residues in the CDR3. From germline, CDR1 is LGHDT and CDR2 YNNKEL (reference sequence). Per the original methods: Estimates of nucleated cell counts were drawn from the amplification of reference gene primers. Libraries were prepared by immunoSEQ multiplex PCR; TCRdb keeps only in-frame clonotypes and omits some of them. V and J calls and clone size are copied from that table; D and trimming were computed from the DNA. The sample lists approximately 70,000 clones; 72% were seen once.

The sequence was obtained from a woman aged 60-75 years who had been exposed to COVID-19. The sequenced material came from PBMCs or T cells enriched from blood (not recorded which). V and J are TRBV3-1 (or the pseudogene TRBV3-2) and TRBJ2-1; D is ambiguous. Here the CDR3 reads CASSQQANNEQFF. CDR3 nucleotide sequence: TGTGCCAGCAGCCAACAAGCGAACAATGAGCAGTTCTTC.